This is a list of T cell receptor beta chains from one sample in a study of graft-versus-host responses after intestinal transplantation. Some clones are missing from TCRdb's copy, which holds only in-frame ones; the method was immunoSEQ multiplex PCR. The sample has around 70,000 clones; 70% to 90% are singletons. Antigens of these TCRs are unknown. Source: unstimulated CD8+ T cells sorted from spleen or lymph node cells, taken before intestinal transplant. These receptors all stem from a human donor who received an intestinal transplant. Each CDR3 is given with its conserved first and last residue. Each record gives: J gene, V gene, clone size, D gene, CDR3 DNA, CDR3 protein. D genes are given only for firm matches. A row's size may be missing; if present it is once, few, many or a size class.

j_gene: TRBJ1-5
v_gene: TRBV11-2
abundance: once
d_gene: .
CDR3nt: TGTGCCAGCAGCTTGGATTGGGGACTCAATCAGCCCCAGCATTTT
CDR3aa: CASSLDWGLNQPQHF

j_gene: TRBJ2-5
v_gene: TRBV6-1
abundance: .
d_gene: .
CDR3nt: TGTGCCAGCAGTGAGGAGAGTCTCGAAGAGACCCAGTACTTC
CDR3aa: CASSEESLEETQYF

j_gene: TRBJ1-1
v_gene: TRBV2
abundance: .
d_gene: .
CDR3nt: TGTGCCAGCAGATGGGAGTCACGTGAAGCTTTCTTT
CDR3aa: CASRWESREAFF

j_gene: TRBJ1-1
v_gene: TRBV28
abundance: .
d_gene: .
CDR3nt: TGTGCCAGCAGTTTAGGGGACTACTATAAGAACACTGAAGCTTTCTTT
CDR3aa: CASSLGDYYKNTEAFF

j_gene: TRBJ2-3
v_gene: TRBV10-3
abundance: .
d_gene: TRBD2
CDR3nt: TGTGCCATCGGTTCCGGGACTAGCGGGATGGCAGATACGCAGTATTTT
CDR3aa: CAIGSGTSGMADTQYF

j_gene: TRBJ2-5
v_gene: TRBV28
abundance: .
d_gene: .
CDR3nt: TGTGCCAGCACCGACCCCGGGAAAACAAATAAAGAGACCCAGTACTTC
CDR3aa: CASTDPGKTNKETQYF

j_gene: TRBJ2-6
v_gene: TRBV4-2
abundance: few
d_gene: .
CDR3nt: TGTGCCAGCAGCCAGACTAGCTCTGGGGCCAACGTCCTGACTTTC
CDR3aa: CASSQTSSGANVLTF

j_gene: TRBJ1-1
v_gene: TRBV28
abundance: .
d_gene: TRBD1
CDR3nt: TGTGCCAGCAGTTTAGGAGGACAGGGGAACACTGAAGCTTTCTTT
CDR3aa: CASSLGGQGNTEAFF

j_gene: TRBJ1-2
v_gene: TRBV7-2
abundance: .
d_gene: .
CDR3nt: TGTGCCAGCAGCTTAGAGGGGCGGGGGGCCCACTATGGCTACACCTTC
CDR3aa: CASSLEGRGAHYGYTF

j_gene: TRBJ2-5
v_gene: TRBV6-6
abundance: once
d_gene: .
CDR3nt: TGTGCCAGCAGTTACTCGTTAGCGCCTCAAGAGACCCAGTACTTC
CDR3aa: CASSYSLAPQETQYF

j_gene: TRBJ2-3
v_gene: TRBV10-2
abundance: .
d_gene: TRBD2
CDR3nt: TGCGCCAGCAGTCACCTCCCGGGACTAGCGGAGTATAGCACAGATACGCAGTATTTT
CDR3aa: CASSHLPGLAEYSTDTQYF

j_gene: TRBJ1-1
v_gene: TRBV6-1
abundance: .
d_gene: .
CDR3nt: TGTGCCAGCAGTGAGCGGGGGAGGCCTACTGAAGCTTTCTTT
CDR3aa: CASSERGRPTEAFF

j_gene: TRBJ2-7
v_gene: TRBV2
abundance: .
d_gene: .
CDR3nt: TGTGCCAGCAGTGGGTCGGTAGCGAGGAGCTCCTACGAGCAGTACTTC
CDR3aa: CASSGSVARSSYEQYF

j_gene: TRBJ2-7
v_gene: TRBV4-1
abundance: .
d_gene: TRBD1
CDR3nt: TGCGCCAGCAGCCAAGCGACAGGGATGACCTACGAGCAGTACTTC
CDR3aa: CASSQATGMTYEQYF

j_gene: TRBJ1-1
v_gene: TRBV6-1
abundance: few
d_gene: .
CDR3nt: TGTGCCAGCAGTGAAGGGGAGGAGAACACTGAAGCTTTCTTT
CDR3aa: CASSEGEENTEAFF

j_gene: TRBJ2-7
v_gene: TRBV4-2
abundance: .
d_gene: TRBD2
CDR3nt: TGTGCCAGCAGCCAAGGGGTAGCGGGGATATACGAGCAGTACTTC
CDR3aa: CASSQGVAGIYEQYF

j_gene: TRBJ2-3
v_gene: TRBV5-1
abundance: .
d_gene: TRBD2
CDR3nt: TGCGCCAGCAGCTTGGGGCTAGCGGGGTCTAGCACAGATACGCAGTATTTT
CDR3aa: CASSLGLAGSSTDTQYF

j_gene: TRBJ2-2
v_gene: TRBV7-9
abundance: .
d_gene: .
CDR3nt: TGTGCCAGCAGCTTGTCCGGCACCGGGGAGCTGTTTTTT
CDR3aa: CASSLSGTGELFF

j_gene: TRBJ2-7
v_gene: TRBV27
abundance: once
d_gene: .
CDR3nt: TGTGCCAGCAGTTCCCAAGGGGACTACGAGCAGTACTTC
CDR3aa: CASSSQGDYEQYF

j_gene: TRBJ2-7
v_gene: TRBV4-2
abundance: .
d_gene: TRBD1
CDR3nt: TGTGCCAGCAGCCAAGAGTGGGGACAGGGATGGGACGAGCAGTACTTC
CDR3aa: CASSQEWGQGWDEQYF

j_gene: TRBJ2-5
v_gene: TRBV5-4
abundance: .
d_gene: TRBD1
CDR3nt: TGTGCCAGCAGCGAGCTAGAGGACAGGGCGTTTGTCGACGAGACCCAGTACTTC
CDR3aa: CASSELEDRAFVDETQYF

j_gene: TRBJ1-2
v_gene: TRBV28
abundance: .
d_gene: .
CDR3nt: TGTGCCAGCAGTCCCCAGAGGGAGGGGCTCCCGGGCACCTTC
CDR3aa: CASSPQREGLPGTF

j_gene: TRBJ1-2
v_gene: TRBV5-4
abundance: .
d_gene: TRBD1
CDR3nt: TGTGCCAGCAGCCCCTATCCCGGGACAGAAGAACCCGACTATGGCTACACCTTC
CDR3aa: CASSPYPGTEEPDYGYTF

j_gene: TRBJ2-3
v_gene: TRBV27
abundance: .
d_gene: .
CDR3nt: TGTGCCAGCAGTTTCGGGAACACAGATACGCAGTATTTT
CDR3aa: CASSFGNTDTQYF

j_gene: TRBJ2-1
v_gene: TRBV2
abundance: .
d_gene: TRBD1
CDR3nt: TGTGCCAGCAGACTCAAACCTTCGGGGGTGCCGGGACAGGGAAGTCCCAATGAGCAGTTCTTC
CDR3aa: CASRLKPSGVPGQGSPNEQFF

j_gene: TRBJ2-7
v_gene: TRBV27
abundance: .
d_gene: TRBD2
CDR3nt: TGTGCCAGCAGTTTACGAGCGGGAGTTCACTACGAGCAGTACTTC
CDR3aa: CASSLRAGVHYEQYF

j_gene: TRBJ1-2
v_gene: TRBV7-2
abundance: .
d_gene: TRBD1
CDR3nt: TGTGCCAGCAGGCGGACAGGGAAGTATGGCTACACCTTC
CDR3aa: CASRRTGKYGYTF

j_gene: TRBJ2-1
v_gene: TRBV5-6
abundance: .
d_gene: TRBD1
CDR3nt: TGTGCCAGCAGCTTGGATGGGACAGGGAGGCATGAGCAGTTCTTC
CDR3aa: CASSLDGTGRHEQFF